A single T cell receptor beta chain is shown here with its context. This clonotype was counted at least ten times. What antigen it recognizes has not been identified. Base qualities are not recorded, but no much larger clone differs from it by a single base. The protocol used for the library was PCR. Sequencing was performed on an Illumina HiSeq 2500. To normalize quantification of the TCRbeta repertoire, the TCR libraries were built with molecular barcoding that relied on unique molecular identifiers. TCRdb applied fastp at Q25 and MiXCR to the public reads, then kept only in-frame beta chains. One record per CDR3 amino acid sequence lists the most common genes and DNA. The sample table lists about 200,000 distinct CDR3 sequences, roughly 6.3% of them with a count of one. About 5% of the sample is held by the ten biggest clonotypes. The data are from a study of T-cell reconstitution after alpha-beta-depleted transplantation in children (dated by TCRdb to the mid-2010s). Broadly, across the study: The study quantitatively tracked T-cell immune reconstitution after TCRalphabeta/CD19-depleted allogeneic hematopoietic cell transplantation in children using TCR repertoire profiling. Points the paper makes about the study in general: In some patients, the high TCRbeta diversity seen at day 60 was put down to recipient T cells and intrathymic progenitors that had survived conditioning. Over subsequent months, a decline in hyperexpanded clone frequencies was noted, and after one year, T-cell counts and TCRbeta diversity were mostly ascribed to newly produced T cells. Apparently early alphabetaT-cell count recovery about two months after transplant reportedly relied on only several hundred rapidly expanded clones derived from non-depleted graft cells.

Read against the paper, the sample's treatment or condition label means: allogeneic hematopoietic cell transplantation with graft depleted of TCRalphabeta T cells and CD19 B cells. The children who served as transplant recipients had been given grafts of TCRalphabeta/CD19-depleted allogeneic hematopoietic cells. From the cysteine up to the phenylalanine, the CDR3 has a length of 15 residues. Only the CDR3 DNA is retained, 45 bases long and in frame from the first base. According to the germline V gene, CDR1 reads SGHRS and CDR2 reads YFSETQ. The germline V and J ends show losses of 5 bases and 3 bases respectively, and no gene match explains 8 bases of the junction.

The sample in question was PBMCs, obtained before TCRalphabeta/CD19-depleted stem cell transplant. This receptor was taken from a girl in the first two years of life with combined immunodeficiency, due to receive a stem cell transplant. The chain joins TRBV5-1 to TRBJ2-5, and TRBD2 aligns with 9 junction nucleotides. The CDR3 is CASSRAGGREETQYF. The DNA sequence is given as TGCGCCAGCAGTCGAGCGGGAGGACGGGAAGAGACCCAGTACTTC.